The 24 T cell receptor beta chains in this list originate from one sample, sequenced in a study of OX40 agonist ivuxolimab in advanced cancers. Sequencing used immunoSEQ multiplex PCR; TCRdb keeps in-frame clones, though not all of them. The data hold about 77,000 clones, with roughly 90% observed a single time. This specimen consisted of CD4+ or CD8+ T cells sorted from blood, obtained in a trial of the OX40 agonist ivuxolimab. Every receptor here comes from an adult with an advanced solid tumor such as melanoma, head and neck, liver or kidney cancer.

In nucleotides, the CDR3 is TGTGCCAGCAGCTTAGCCTACGGATCTTTGGACTATGGCTACACCTTC. Translated, it gives CASSLAYGSLDYGYTF. The V call is TRBV11-2, the J call TRBJ1-2; no reliable D call. Germline V gene lookup returns CDR1 SGHAT and CDR2 FQNNGV. The CDR3 sequence is 16 residues long. The V end lost 1 base, the J end lost 3 bases, and 15 bases lay between the germline ends.

This chain links TRBV5-1 with TRBJ1-1; a possible D gene is TRBD1 (6 bases). Germline lookup yields CDR1 SGHRS and CDR2 YFSETQ. Trimming stripped 1 base from V and 8 bases from J, with 18 bases between. CDR3 size: 15 residues. This CDR3 is CASSLRYGTPSEAFF. CDR3 nucleotide sequence: TGCGCCAGCAGCTTGAGATATGGGACACCTTCGGAAGCTTTCTTT.

The chain joins TRBV30 to TRBJ1-2; D gene unclear. Germline V lookup: CDR1 GTSNPN, CDR2 SVGIG (reference sequence). The germline V and J ends were trimmed by 0 bases and 8 bases, with 10 bases remaining between them. The CDR3 covers 12 residues. The CDR3 reads CAWSVSPDGYTF. CDR3 bases: TGTGCCTGGAGTGTAAGCCCGGACGGCTACACCTTC.

This clone has only one observation. The chain uses TRBV14 and TRBJ2-3, with D unresolved. The CDR3 has 12 amino acids. Trimming took off 1 base at V and 2 bases at J, with 1 base between the two ends. From germline, CDR1 is SGHDN and CDR2 FVKESK. The CDR3 sequence is CASSQVTDTQYF. CDR3 DNA sequence: TGTGCCAGCAGCCAAGTCACAGATACGCAGTATTTT.

V gene TRBV27 combines with J gene TRBJ2-1; 10 positions agree with TRBD1. The germline gives CDR1 MNHEY, CDR2 SMNVEV (reference sequence). V was clipped by 5 bases and J by 7 bases; unmatched bases: 8. The CDR3 is 15 residues long. CDR3 loop: CASSIRQGAGNEQFF. The DNA of the CDR3 is TGTGCCAGCAGTATCCGACAGGGGGCCGGGAATGAGCAGTTCTTC.

The chain is built from TRBV7-9 and TRBJ1-1, with D possibly TRBD1 on 6 matching bases. The CDR3 extends over 15 amino acids. Germline V gene sequence: CDR1 SEHNR, CDR2 FQNEAQ (reference sequence). V lost 5 bases, J lost 4 bases, and 17 bases lay in between. CDR3 sequence (DNA): TGTGCCAGCAGCCTCCTAGGGGGAGGAGGCACTGAAGCTTTCTTT. It codes for CASSLLGGGGTEAFF.

This chain connects TRBV7-9 to TRBJ2-2; 8 nucleotides match TRBD1. This CDR3 comprises 15 residues. CDR1 and CDR2 from the germline V gene are SEHNR and FQNEAQ (reference sequence). The junction had 5 bases not matched to a gene; V was cut back by 2 bases and J by 6 bases. The CDR3 protein is CASSLFRGQAGELFF. CDR3 coding DNA: TGTGCCAGCAGCTTATTCAGGGGGCAGGCCGGGGAGCTGTTTTTT.

The chain is built from TRBV20-1 and TRBJ1-2; D is uncertain. V lost 7 bases and J lost 4, with 10 bases in between. The CDR3 is 11 residues long. CDR1 is DFQATT, CDR2 SNEGSKA, per germline (reference sequence). Written as DNA, the CDR3 is TGCAGTGTCGCACTCACCTATGGCTACACCTTC. It yields the protein CSVALTYGYTF.

The CDR3 bases are TGTGCCAGCAGCCTTCGGCCCTCCCGAGGCTACACCTTC. As protein: CASSLRPSRGYTF. The chain uses TRBV5-6 and TRBJ1-2, with unresolved D. Trimming cost V 4 bases and J 8 bases, with 15 bases left between them. The CDR3 has 13 residues. Germline values: CDR1 SGHDT, CDR2 YYEEEE.

This clone has only a few counts. The gene calls are TRBV9 and TRBJ1-3; D possibly corresponds to TRBD1 (5 bases). The CDR3 is 14 amino acids. Germline V gene sequence: CDR1 SGDLS, CDR2 YYNGEE. With 5 bases removed from V and 2 bases from J, the gap between germline ends came to 11 bases. The CDR3 DNA reads as TGTGCCAGCAGTCAGGGAAATACTGGAAACACCATATATTTT. It yields the protein CASSQGNTGNTIYF.

In this sample, this clone turned up a few times. This sequence joins TRBV19 and TRBJ2-7; D is unclear. This CDR3 is 11 amino acids long. Germline V gene sequence: CDR1 LNHDA, CDR2 SQIVND (reference sequence). Trimming removed 9 bases at V and 7 bases at J, with 13 bases between. CDR3 in amino acids: CASPGAWEQYF. CDR3 nucleotide sequence: TGTGCCAGCCCTGGAGCCTGGGAGCAGTACTTC.

This clone has only one observation. J is TRBJ2-1 and V is TRBV5-1, with 8 nucleotides matching TRBD2. CDR1 and CDR2 from the germline V gene are SGHRS and YFSETQ. V gave up 2 bases and J gave up 7 bases; unmatched junction bases: 5. There are 14 residues in the CDR3. The CDR3 nucleotides read TGCGCCAGCAGCTTAACGGGAGGGCCGAATGAGCAGTTCTTC. Translating it yields CASSLTGGPNEQFF.

The rearrangement joins TRBV2 to TRBJ2-7; no reliable D call. Germline V gene lookup returns CDR1 SNHLY and CDR2 FYNNEI. The CDR3 sequence is 12 residues long. V was shortened by 5 bases and J by 4 bases, with 9 bases between the two germline ends. DNA of the CDR3: TGTGCCAGCAGTACAGTCGGTTACGAGCAGTACTTC. Its translation is CASSTVGYEQYF.

The chain recombines TRBV5-1 with TRBJ1-2; D is unclear. V was clipped by 0 bases and J by 6 bases, with 9 bases between them. The CDR3 sequence is 13 residues long. Germline-derived CDR1 and CDR2 are SGHRS and YFSETQ. CDR3 nucleotide sequence: TGCGCCAGCAGCTTGGGAGACGGAAATGGCTACACCTTC. Translating it yields CASSLGDGNGYTF.

This chain connects TRBV7-9 to TRBJ2-3, with TRBD2 identical over 9 bases. Germline CDR1 and CDR2: SEHNR and FQNEAQ (reference sequence). V was clipped by 0 bases and J by 4 bases; unmatched bases: 11. The CDR3 consists of 18 residues. The CDR3 reads CASSLAFWSSGEADTQYF. The DNA for the CDR3 is TGTGCCAGCAGCTTAGCGTTCTGGTCTAGCGGGGAGGCAGATACGCAGTATTTT.

The chain employs TRBV28 and TRBJ2-7; D uncertain. This CDR3 has 13 amino acids. CDR1 and CDR2 from the germline V gene are MDHEN and SYDVKM. The ends were cut back, 2 bases at V and 4 bases at J, with 9 bases in the middle. CDR3 sequence reads: CASSLRRAYEQYF. The CDR3, as DNA: TGTGCCAGCAGTTTACGACGGGCTTACGAGCAGTACTTC.

The rearrangement uses TRBV9 and TRBJ2-1, with D unclear. Germline loops: CDR1 SGDLS, CDR2 YYNGEE. This CDR3 region has 16 residues. With 0 bases removed from V and 0 bases from J, the gap between germline ends came to 10 bases. The CDR3 here is CASSVASESSYNEQFF. The CDR3 DNA reads TGTGCCAGCAGCGTAGCGAGTGAGAGCTCCTACAATGAGCAGTTCTTC.

This clone came up once. The genes are TRBV7-8 and TRBJ1-5; 8 bases align to TRBD1. V dropped 3 bases and J dropped 7; count of bases not matched to a gene: 5. The CDR3 loop spans 14 amino acids. Germline assignment: CDR1 SGHVS and CDR2 FQNEAQ. The CDR3 DNA is TGTGCCAGCAGCTTGCAGGGGGCCTGGCAGCCCCAGCATTTT. It translates to CASSLQGAWQPQHF.

CDR3 sequence: CASSGGAYEQYF. CDR3 DNA: TGTGCCAGCAGCGGGGGGGCCTACGAGCAGTACTTC. This chain uses TRBV6-6 with TRBJ2-7, with 8 bases matching TRBD2. CDR1 is MNHNY and CDR2 is SVGAGI in the germline V gene (reference sequence). Trimming took 6 bases from V and 2 from J; bases not matched to a gene: 0. The CDR3 runs 12 residues.

The CDR3 region is CASSQGGFPRNYGYTF. In DNA, the CDR3 is TGTGCCAGCAGCCAAGGGGGGTTCCCCCGCAACTATGGCTACACCTTC. The chain is built from TRBV6-4 and TRBJ1-2; TRBD1 is a possible D gene (6 bases). This CDR3 region has 16 residues. The germline V and J ends were trimmed by 6 bases and 2 bases, with 19 bases remaining between them. The V gene's germline CDR1 is MRHNA and CDR2 SNTAGT.

The V call is TRBV18, the J call TRBJ2-2; TRBD2 aligns across 11 bases. The J segment lost 2 bases and the V segment lost 10 bases, leaving 6 bases of the junction unmatched. Germline CDR1 KGHSH, CDR2 LQKENI. The CDR3 is made up of 15 amino acids. For the CDR3, the DNA is TGTGCCATTCCCGGGACTAGCGGAAACACCGGGGAGCTGTTTTTT. Translated, it gives CAIPGTSGNTGELFF. Looking up the rest from reference TRBV18 and TRBJ2-2 gives the full variable domain: NAGVMQNPRHLVRRRGQEARLRCSPMKGHSHVYWYRQLPEEGLKFMVYLQKENIIDESGMPKERFSAEFPKEGPSILRIQQVVRGDSAAYFCAIPGTSGNTGELFFGEGSRLTVL.

This clone has just one count. Other DNA sequences from this sample encode an identical CDR3 as well. V is TRBV4-1 and J is TRBJ2-3, with D perhaps matching TRBD2 (6 bases). Germline CDR1 MGHRA, CDR2 YSYEKL. V was shortened by 0 bases and J by 0 bases, with 10 bases between the two germline ends. The CDR3 consists of 16 residues. This chain's CDR3 is CASSQEGGPSTDTQYF. The CDR3 DNA sequence: TGCGCCAGCAGCCAAGAGGGGGGACCTAGCACAGATACGCAGTATTTT.

This clone was detected once. The V gene is TRBV6-5, the J gene TRBJ2-7; 11 positions agree with TRBD2. The CDR3 is 15 residues long. From germline, CDR1 is MNHEY and CDR2 SVGAGI. With V trimmed by 2 bases and J by 4 bases, 4 bases remained unmatched. The CDR3 nucleotides read TGTGCCAGCAGTTACCAACTAGCGGGGGCGTACGAGCAGTACTTC. This sequence encodes CASSYQLAGAYEQYF.

The chain has TRBV2 and TRBJ1-5, with 7 bases that match TRBD1. Germline V gene lookup returns CDR1 SNHLY and CDR2 FYNNEI. V dropped 6 bases and J dropped 4; count of bases not matched to a gene: 3. The CDR3 extends over 13 amino acids. The CDR3 bases are TGTGCCAGCAGCTGGGACAGTAATCAGCCCCAGCATTTT. It is translated as CASSWDSNQPQHF.